These T cell receptor beta chains were read from a single sample in a study of T cells after yellow fever vaccination. Via MiXCR, TCRdb re-called the 5' RACE reads, giving one row per CDR3 protein. This sample has about 630,000 distinct CDR3 sequences, with around 12% found just once. The sequenced sample was PBMCs, obtained on the day of the yellow fever booster vaccination. Receptors were obtained from a man younger than 40 who received the YFV17D yellow fever vaccine. The CDR3 runs from the conserved cysteine through the conserved F or W. The D gene is left open where the match is weak. Clone sizes are given selectively: once, few, many, or a class where the clone is expanded.

V	size	J	D	CDR3	DNA
TRBV30	few	TRBJ2-7	TRBD2	CAWSYGGGKYF	TGTGCCTGGAGTTACGGGGGGGGGAAGTACTTC
TRBV18	many	TRBJ2-7	NA	CASSPGGTYEQYF	TGTGCCAGCTCTCCTGGGGGGACCTACGAGCAGTACTTC
TRBV6-4	NA	TRBJ2-1	TRBD1	CASSAGYGVQGNNEQFF	TGTGCCAGCAGTGCAGGATATGGGGTACAGGGGAACAATGAGCAGTTCTTC
TRBV12-3/TRBV12-4	many	TRBJ2-7	NA	CASGGYEQYF	TGTGCCAGCGGGGGCTACGAGCAGTACTTC
TRBV18	many	TRBJ1-1	NA	CASSPPSVNTEAFF	TGTGCCAGCTCACCACCCTCCGTGAACACTGAAGCTTTCTTT
TRBV10-3	few	TRBJ2-1	TRBD2	CASTPREGSYNEQFF	TGTGCCTCGACGCCCCGGGAGGGTTCCTACAATGAGCAGTTCTTC
TRBV7-9	few	TRBJ2-3	TRBD2	CASSTTSGEYTDTQYF	TGTGCCAGCAGCACGACCAGCGGGGAATACACAGATACGCAGTATTTT
TRBV10-1	NA	TRBJ2-1	NA	CASSVRLVEDEQFF	TGCGCCAGCAGTGTAAGGCTAGTTGAGGATGAGCAGTTCTTC
TRBV5-4	few	TRBJ2-3	NA	CASRRDREQRTDTQYF	TGTGCCAGCAGAAGAGACCGGGAGCAGAGAACAGATACGCAGTATTTT
TRBV7-9	few	TRBJ2-7	TRBD1	CASSADRALSYEQYF	TGTGCCAGCAGCGCGGACAGGGCCCTCTCCTACGAGCAGTACTTC
TRBV5-1	NA	TRBJ2-4	TRBD2	CASSLGSTGGSNPAKNIQYF	TGCGCCAGCAGCTTGGGGTCAACGGGAGGTAGTAATCCAGCCAAAAACATTCAGTACTTC
TRBV2	NA	TRBJ1-2	NA	CANPNLGSGGYTF	TGTGCCAACCCGAATCTCGGGTCGGGAGGCTACACCTTC